This TCR beta chain was identified during a study of control samples from healthy donors and cancer patients. This clone was recorded once. Here immunoSEQ multiplex PCR was the method, and the copy in TCRdb shows in-frame clones only, minus some. The table has about 75,000 clones, around 94% seen once. From germline, CDR1 is SGHNT and CDR2 YENEEA. This CDR3 has 13 amino acids. V gave up 1 base and J gave up 7 bases, with 7 bases separating them. V usage is TRBV11-3 and J usage is TRBJ2-2; a weak D match, TRBD2 (5 bases). Specimen: blood. The sequence was obtained from a woman in her forties in good health. The CDR3 loop is CASSLVGDGELFF. The CDR3 bases are TGTGCCAGCAGCTTAGTCGGGGACGGGGAGCTGTTTTTT.